This is a list of T cell receptor beta chains from one sample in a study of shared clonotypes between healthy human individuals. Using immunoSEQ multiplex PCR, the repertoire was profiled, and TCRdb retains in-frame clones only, with some absent. Altogether just over 2,000,000 clones are present, roughly 94% being singletons, with the ten largest covering 0.13%. Sequences were obtained from naive CD4+ T cells sorted from blood. The receptors come from a man aged 18 to 29 in good health. Each CDR3 is given with its conserved first and last residue. The D gene is left open where the match is weak. Rows give clone size only sometimes, using once, few, many, or a class for an expanded clone.

.,.,TRBJ2-7,TRBV28,TGTGCCAGCAGTCCCGGTACTCCCTACGAGCAGTACTTC,CASSPGTPYEQYF
TRBD2,.,TRBJ2-1,TRBV7-2,TGTGCCAGCAGCTGGGGCGCGCGGGGGGACAATGAGCAGTTCTTC,CASSWGARGDNEQFF
.,.,TRBJ1-5,TRBV19,TGTGCCAGTGTCATCCTACAGGGAAATCAGCCCCAGCATTTT,CASVILQGNQPQHF
.,.,TRBJ1-4,TRBV10-3,TGTGCCATCAGTGTCCAGTCTAATGAAAAACTGTTTTTT,CAISVQSNEKLFF
.,.,TRBJ2-1,TRBV9,TGTGCCAGCAGCGTAGATCCGGGCAGGGCGGCAGGAAATGAGCAGTTCTTC,CASSVDPGRAAGNEQFF
.,.,TRBJ2-7,TRBV10-2,TGCGCCAGCAGTGTAACTCAAACCTACGAGCAGTACTTC,CASSVTQTYEQYF
.,.,TRBJ1-2,TRBV7-2,TGTGCCAGCAGCTTAGAGGTTAACTATGGCTACACCTTC,CASSLEVNYGYTF
.,.,TRBJ1-6,TRBV7-9,TGTGCCAGCAGCTTAGGGGTGGGGAGCTCCTATAATTCACCCCTCCACTTT,CASSLGVGSSYNSPLHF
.,once,TRBJ2-6,TRBV30,TGTGCCTGGAGTCCCACGGGGGGGGCCAACGTCCTGACTTTC,CAWSPTGGANVLTF
TRBD1,.,TRBJ1-5,TRBV10-2,TGCGCCAGCAGCCATGTAGACAGGGGGACTCAGCCCCAGCATTTT,CASSHVDRGTQPQHF
TRBD2,.,TRBJ2-5,TRBV7-2,TGTGCCAGCAGCTCTGGGCTAGCGGGAGAGACCCAGTACTTC,CASSSGLAGETQYF
.,.,TRBJ1-1,TRBV29-1,TGCAGCGTTGAAGGGTCGAACACTGAAGCTTTCTTT,CSVEGSNTEAFF
.,.,TRBJ2-7,TRBV30,TGTGCCTGGAGTCCTTGGACCTACGAGCAGTACTTC,CAWSPWTYEQYF
.,.,TRBJ2-5,TRBV5-4,TGTGCCAGCAGCTCGGGACCGGCCGCCAACCAGGAGACCCAGTACTTC,CASSSGPAANQETQYF
TRBD2,.,TRBJ2-7,TRBV25-1,TGTGCCAGCCGGGGTGGGGGGACTAGCGGAACGAGCTCCTACGAGCAGTACTTC,CASRGGGTSGTSSYEQYF
TRBD1,.,TRBJ1-2,TRBV18,TGTGCCAGCAAGGGACAGGGCGATGGCTACACCTTC,CASKGQGDGYTF
TRBD1,.,TRBJ1-1,TRBV25-1,TGTGCCAGCAGTGATCCGGACAGGGGTATCTCTGAAGCTTTCTTT,CASSDPDRGISEAFF
TRBD2,.,TRBJ2-7,TRBV15,TGTGCCACCAGTCAAGGCGGGGGTTCCTACGAGCAGTACTTC,CATSQGGGSYEQYF
.,.,TRBJ1-1,TRBV11-2,TGTGCCAGCAGCGCAAACAGACAGAACACTGAAGCTTTCTTT,CASSANRQNTEAFF
.,.,TRBJ1-1,TRBV7-9,TGTGCCAGCAGCGATAACCTCCCGGTTTTCTTT,CASSDNLPVFF
TRBD1,.,TRBJ1-5,TRBV2,TGTGCCAGCAGGGGGGACAGGGGAAATCAGCCCCAGCATTTT,CASRGDRGNQPQHF
.,.,TRBJ2-5,TRBV13,TGTGCCAGCAGCTTAGGCCCGCCTCCCCGAGGAGAGACCCAGTACTTC,CASSLGPPPRGETQYF
.,once,TRBJ2-4,TRBV14,TGTGCCAGCAGCCAAATCCGAGGCCGAGGTCAAAACATTCAGTACTTC,CASSQIRGRGQNIQYF
.,.,TRBJ2-5,TRBV7-9,TGTGCCAGCAGCCGGAAAAGCTCGCAGGGGAGGGAAGAGACCCAGTACTTC,CASSRKSSQGREETQYF
.,.,TRBJ1-1,TRBV30,TGTGCCTGGAGTGTGAATAGACGGAGTGAAGCTTTCTTT,CAWSVNRRSEAFF
.,.,TRBJ1-4,TRBV30,TGTGCCTGGAGTCCCTCCCTCGGAGAACTGTTTTTT,CAWSPSLGELFF
.,.,TRBJ1-5,TRBV7-8,TGTGCCAGCAGCTCGGACAGCAATCAGCCCCAGCATTTT,CASSSDSNQPQHF
TRBD1,.,TRBJ1-1,TRBV4-3,TGCGCCAGCAGCCAAGTGACAGGGATTTTGAACACTGAAGCTTTCTTT,CASSQVTGILNTEAFF
.,.,TRBJ2-5,TRBV5-4,TGTGCCAGCAGCTTGGGACCTGGAGCAGGGGTCGAGACCCAGTACTTC,CASSLGPGAGVETQYF
.,.,TRBJ2-5,TRBV29-1,TGCAGCGTTGAGCAGGGGAGTAAGGAGACCCAGTACTTC,CSVEQGSKETQYF
TRBD1,once,TRBJ1-2,TRBV7-9,TGTGCCAGCAGCTTATCCTCGACAGGGCCTAACTATGGCTACACCTTC,CASSLSSTGPNYGYTF
.,.,TRBJ1-4,TRBV18,TGTGCCAGCTCACCAGATCGAGAAAAACTGTTTTTT,CASSPDREKLFF
.,once,TRBJ2-7,TRBV5-1,TGCGCCAGCAGCTTGGATGCGGGGCGCGAGCAGTACTTC,CASSLDAGREQYF
TRBD2,.,TRBJ2-1,TRBV5-1,TGCGCCAGCAGCTGGACGGGACTAGCGGTTTACAATGAGCAGTTCTTC,CASSWTGLAVYNEQFF
TRBD1,.,TRBJ1-1,TRBV9,TGTGCCAGCAGCGTAGTGGAGGGGGCTTACACTGAAGCTTTCTTT,CASSVVEGAYTEAFF
.,.,TRBJ1-1,TRBV11-2,TGTGCCAGCAGCTTAGTCCGTGCAGAGGTCACTGAAGCTTTCTTT,CASSLVRAEVTEAFF
TRBD1,.,TRBJ2-3,TRBV7-2,TGTGCCAGCAGCTCAGACAGGGGGCACACAGATACGCAGTATTTT,CASSSDRGHTDTQYF
TRBD1,.,TRBJ2-3,TRBV5-1,TGCGCCAGCAGCTTTACCGGGACAGGGGTGACAGATACGCAGTATTTT,CASSFTGTGVTDTQYF
.,once,TRBJ2-5,TRBV30,TGTGCCTGGAGTGTACTGTCAGGGTGGGAGACCCAGTACTTC,CAWSVLSGWETQYF
.,.,TRBJ2-7,TRBV28,TGTGCCAGCAACCCCCCGCTGACCCCTTACGAGCAGTACTTC,CASNPPLTPYEQYF
.,.,TRBJ2-5,TRBV7-8,TGTGCTATTAGACAGGACAGCCGGGGAGAGACCCAGTACTTC,CAIRQDSRGETQYF
TRBD1,.,TRBJ1-6,TRBV11-1,TGTGCCAGCAGCCCGGGACAGGGGGCGCAGAATTCACCCCTCCACTTT,CASSPGQGAQNSPLHF
TRBD1,.,TRBJ1-6,TRBV27,TGTGCCAGCAGTCCCCCAGGGGGGAATTCACCCCTCCACTTT,CASSPPGGNSPLHF
.,.,TRBJ2-5,TRBV11-2,TGTGCCAGCAGTCTTGGGTTATGGGAGACCCAGTACTTC,CASSLGLWETQYF
.,.,TRBJ2-7,TRBV6-1,TGTGCCAGCAGCCAGTGGTACGGCTACGAGCAGTACTTC,CASSQWYGYEQYF
.,.,TRBJ2-7,TRBV7-7,TGTGCTAGCAGCTTATCCGCGGCAGGGAACTACGAGCAGTACTTC,CASSLSAAGNYEQYF
.,.,TRBJ1-2,TRBV6-1,TGTGCCAGCATACCCGGGACAACCAACTACTATGGCTACACCTTC,CASIPGTTNYYGYTF
.,.,TRBJ2-1,TRBV4-1,TGCGCCAGCAGCCAGGACTGGCCGGGGGAGCAGTTCTTC,CASSQDWPGEQFF
TRBD1,.,TRBJ1-1,TRBV30,TGTGCCTGGGACATCGACAGGGGGCGGGCTTTCTTT,CAWDIDRGRAFF
.,.,TRBJ2-7,TRBV18,TGTGCCAGCTCACTATACATAGGGGAGCAGTACTTC,CASSLYIGEQYF
TRBD1,.,TRBJ2-2,TRBV19,TGTGCCAGTAGGACCGGACAGGGAAACACCGGGGAGCTGTTTTTT,CASRTGQGNTGELFF
.,.,TRBJ1-4,TRBV28,TGTGCCAGCAGTTTATCATGGGGTGGTGAAAAACTGTTTTTT,CASSLSWGGEKLFF
.,few,TRBJ1-3,TRBV6-1,TGTGCCAGCAGTTGGGATTCTGGAAACACCATATATTTT,CASSWDSGNTIYF